These 23 T cell receptor beta chains were sequenced from one sample in a study of Ad26.COV2.S vaccination and SARS-CoV-2 variants. Sequencing was performed with immunoSEQ multiplex PCR; in TCRdb, only in-frame clones are kept and a portion is missing. The data contain approximately 250,000 clones, approximately 88% of them singletons. Documented treatment: some 19 received Ad26.COV2.S at low or high dose, single or two shots; about 5 received placebo; per-sample allocation not given. Collection of samples fell on day 63 after the first vaccine or placebo injection. The specimen was peripheral blood, collected in a trial of Ad26.COV2.S vaccine versus placebo. Source of these receptors: a person aged 18-60 years who received the Ad26.COV2.S COVID-19 vaccine or a placebo.

This chain connects TRBV19 to TRBJ2-3; TRBD2 matches at 8 bases. J gave up 2 bases and V 2 bases, and 9 bases lay outside the gene matches. Looked up from germline, CDR1 is LNHDA and CDR2 is SQIVND (reference sequence). The CDR3 is 17 amino acids. The CDR3 spells CASSINGLAGLTDTQYF. CDR3 coding DNA: TGTGCCAGTAGTATAAATGGTCTAGCGGGTCTCACAGATACGCAGTATTTT.

This rearrangement joins TRBV4-1 to TRBJ1-5, with D unresolved. V was cut by 0 bases and J by 7 bases, with 13 bases left in between. Germline CDR1 MGHRA, CDR2 YSYEKL. This CDR3 has 15 amino acids. CDR3 region: CASSQDRAGFQPQHF. Written as DNA, the CDR3 is TGCGCCAGCAGCCAAGATCGGGCGGGATTCCAGCCCCAGCATTTT.

The gene calls are TRBV6-2 or TRBV6-3 and TRBJ2-7; 7 bases fit TRBD1. This CDR3 spans 12 amino acids. Unmatched junction bases numbered 5, after V lost 5 bases and J lost 7 bases. Germline V gene lookup returns CDR1 MNHEY and CDR2 SVGEGT. The CDR3 is CASSLDRAEQYF. The CDR3 DNA reads as TGTGCCAGCAGTCTAGACAGGGCTGAGCAGTACTTC.

V is TRBV6-6 and J is TRBJ1-3; D remains unclear. This CDR3 spans 13 amino acids. Trimming cost V 8 bases and J 0 bases, with 8 bases left between them. The germline V gene has CDR1 MNHNY and CDR2 SVGAGI (reference sequence). CDR3 sequence reads: CASLGRSGNTIYF. The DNA for the CDR3 is TGTGCCAGCCTAGGACGCTCTGGAAACACCATATATTTT.

This chain joins TRBV11-2 and TRBJ1-6; the D gene is possibly TRBD1 (6 bases). There are 15 residues in the CDR3. The V gene lost 3 bases and the J gene lost 8 bases, with 14 bases spanning the gap. Germline CDR1 is SGHAT and CDR2 is FQNNGV. CDR3 nucleotide sequence: TGTGCCAGCAGCTTCCAGTTCAGGGGTTATTCACCCCTCCACTTT. This codes for CASSFQFRGYSPLHF.

This clone appeared once. The rearrangement joins TRBV7-9 to TRBJ2-1; D is perhaps TRBD1 or TRBD2 (5 bases each). Trimming removed 1 base from V and 2 bases from J, with 9 bases in between. The CDR3 extends over 15 amino acids. Germline V gene lookup returns CDR1 SEHNR and CDR2 FQNEAQ (reference sequence). The CDR3 is CASSLVTGPYNEQFF. As DNA, the CDR3 is TGTGCCAGCAGCTTAGTCACGGGACCCTACAATGAGCAGTTCTTC.

The CDR3 nucleotides are TGTGCCAGCAGACAGACAGGGGGAAATCAGCCCCAGCATTTT. Encoded protein: CASRQTGGNQPQHF. This sequence joins TRBV25-1 and TRBJ1-5; 9 bases align to TRBD1. V lost 6 bases and J lost 4; bases outside the gene matches: 4. This CDR3 has 14 residues. CDR1 is MGHDK and CDR2 is SYGVNS in the germline V gene.

This rearrangement joins TRBV18 to TRBJ2-5; 10 nucleotides line up with TRBD2. The CDR3 is 16 amino acids. The germline CDR1 and CDR2 sequences are KGHSH and LQKENI. V trimming: 2 bases; J trimming: 0 bases; junction bases outside the gene matches: 3. As DNA, the CDR3 is TGTGCCAGCTCACCAAGGACTAGCGGTAACCAAGAGACCCAGTACTTC. Amino acids: CASSPRTSGNQETQYF.

This clone was picked up a small number of times. The chain is built from TRBV30 and TRBJ1-2; no clear D gene. Trimming cost V 0 bases and J 5 bases, with 10 bases left between them. This CDR3 region has 13 residues. Germline CDR1 is GTSNPN and CDR2 is SVGIG (reference sequence). CDR3 amino acids: CAWSVSTLYGYTF. The DNA for the CDR3 is TGTGCCTGGAGTGTTTCTACTCTATATGGCTACACCTTC.

The J gene is TRBJ1-5, the V gene TRBV15; D possibly corresponds to TRBD1 (5 bases). Germline loops: CDR1 LNHNV, CDR2 YYDKDF (reference sequence). The CDR3 is 15 amino acids. Trimming shortened V by 1 base and J by 7 bases, and 14 bases separated the two germline ends. The CDR3 spells CATSRGGQGRQPQHF. As DNA, the CDR3 is TGTGCCACCAGCAGAGGAGGGCAGGGTCGGCAGCCCCAGCATTTT.

This clone was seen only a few times. Additional DNA sequences in this sample encode the identical CDR3. CDR3 coding DNA: TGTGCCAGTAGTAATCGGGGCCCGCCCTATGGCTACACCTTC. This encodes CASSNRGPPYGYTF. The rearrangement links TRBV19 to TRBJ1-2; TRBD1 is a possible D gene (5 bases). The germline V gene encodes CDR1 LNHDA and CDR2 SQIVND (reference sequence). The ends were cut back, 4 bases at V and 4 bases at J, with 13 bases in the middle. CDR3 length equals 14 residues.

The V and J genes are TRBV24-1 and TRBJ2-5, with TRBD1 matching 11 bases. The CDR3 consists of 14 residues. Germline V CDR1 and CDR2: KGHDR, SFDVKD. The trim removed 8 bases at V and 3 bases at J, leaving 4 bases unmatched. The CDR3 bases are TGTGCCACCAACCCGGGACAGGGGGAAGAGACCCAGTACTTC. Its translation: CATNPGQGEETQYF.

The chain links TRBV6-2 or TRBV6-3 to TRBJ2-5, with D perhaps matching TRBD1 (5 bases). The germline V gene has CDR1 MNHEY and CDR2 SVGEGT. The germline V and J ends were trimmed by 2 bases and 1 base, with 8 bases remaining between them. The CDR3 has 14 residues. The DNA for the CDR3 is TGTGCCAGCAGTTACGACAGTGTCCAAGAGACCCAGTACTTC. This gives the protein CASSYDSVQETQYF.

V is TRBV18 and J is TRBJ1-3, with D hard to call. The CDR3 is 12 amino acids. Germline V gene data show CDR1 as KGHSH and CDR2 as LQKENI. V was shortened by 5 bases and J by 4 bases, with 6 bases between the two germline ends. The CDR3 nucleotides read TGTGCCAGCTCAGAAAGGGGAAACACCATATATTTT. It translates to CASSERGNTIYF.

The V and J genes are TRBV27 and TRBJ1-5; 7 bases are shared with TRBD1. Germline CDR1 MNHEY, CDR2 SMNVEV (reference sequence). With 0 bases clipped from V and 2 bases from J, the junction kept 1 base outside the gene matches. The CDR3 sequence is 15 residues long. The CDR3 reads CASSLSTGGNQPQHF. Written as DNA, the CDR3 is TGTGCCAGCAGTTTATCCACAGGGGGCAATCAGCCCCAGCATTTT.

The chain combines TRBV19 with TRBJ1-5; D perhaps matches TRBD1 (5 bases). The V end was cut by 7 bases, the J end by 4 bases, with 14 bases between. The germline V gene encodes CDR1 LNHDA and CDR2 SQIVND (reference sequence). CDR3 size: 14 residues. In nucleotides, the CDR3 is TGTGCCAGTACCACCGCGGGGGGGAATCAGCCCCAGCATTTT. It specifies CASTTAGGNQPQHF.

This chain connects TRBV18 to TRBJ1-1, with D maybe TRBD1 (6 bases). The germline V and J ends were trimmed by 5 bases and 7 bases, with 11 bases remaining between them. This CDR3 is 12 amino acids long. Germline CDR1 KGHSH, CDR2 LQKENI. Here the CDR3 reads CASSVNRDEAFF. The CDR3 DNA reads TGTGCCAGCTCAGTAAACAGGGATGAAGCTTTCTTT.

The V and J genes are TRBV7-2 and TRBJ1-1; D possibly corresponds to TRBD1 (6 bases). The CDR3 has 14 amino acids. Germline CDR1 and CDR2: SGHTA and FQGNSA. V was clipped by 5 bases and J by 0 bases, with 10 bases between them. The CDR3 DNA reads as TGTGCCAGCAGCCGGGGACACGTGAACACTGAAGCTTTCTTT. Amino acids: CASSRGHVNTEAFF.

This clone was counted once. V usage is TRBV5-6 and J usage is TRBJ2-3, with D unresolved. V lost 2 bases to trimming and J lost 6 bases, with 19 bases between them. Germline lookup yields CDR1 SGHDT and CDR2 YYEEEE. There are 16 residues in the CDR3. CDR3 nucleotide sequence: TGTGCCAGCAGCTTTTTTGGCGGCTATACCCCCGATACGCAGTATTTT. Amino acid sequence: CASSFFGGYTPDTQYF.

V usage is TRBV5-1 and J usage is TRBJ2-2; D is unclear. Germline CDR1 reads SGHRS; CDR2 reads YFSETQ. The CDR3 is 16 amino acids. Deletions cut 4 bases from V and 0 bases from J, with 13 bases between. The CDR3 loop reads CASSPPLVSNTGELFF. The CDR3 region has the DNA TGCGCCAGCAGCCCCCCCCTAGTTTCGAACACCGGGGAGCTGTTTTTT.

V usage is TRBV27 and J usage is TRBJ1-5; 9 bases fit TRBD1. The junction had 0 bases not matched to a gene; V was cut back by 3 bases and J by 0 bases. The CDR3 contains 15 residues. Germline assignment: CDR1 MNHEY and CDR2 SMNVEV (reference sequence). CDR3 residues: CASSLDRGSNQPQHF. In DNA, the CDR3 is TGTGCCAGCAGTTTGGACAGGGGTAGCAATCAGCCCCAGCATTTT.

The sample holds one count of this clone. The chain recombines TRBV2 with TRBJ2-1; 8 positions match TRBD2. Germline V CDR1 and CDR2: SNHLY, FYNNEI. The CDR3 runs 15 residues. The junction had 12 bases not matched to a gene; V was cut back by 5 bases and J by 9 bases. CDR3 DNA sequence: TGTGCCAGCAGTATTTATAAATTCACTAGCGGTGAGCAGTTCTTC. This sequence encodes CASSIYKFTSGEQFF.

This chain joins TRBV7-3 and TRBJ2-3; D gene ambiguous. CDR1 and CDR2 from the germline V gene are SGHTA and FQGTGA. The V and J ends lost 4 bases and 3 bases respectively, with 11 bases between them. The CDR3 runs 14 residues. The CDR3 sequence: CASSSSAGTDTQYF. CDR3 sequence (DNA): TGTGCCAGCAGCTCGAGCGCCGGGACAGATACGCAGTATTTT.